The 5 T cell receptor beta chains in this list originate from one sample, sequenced in a study of blood T cell repertoires in COVID-19. The protocol was immunoSEQ multiplex PCR, while the TCRdb copy is restricted to in-frame clones and leaves out a portion. The sample includes 150,000 or so clones, about nine tenths of them seen just once. The specimen sequenced was PBMCs or T cells enriched from blood (not recorded which). The receptor set was obtained from a woman in her 40s who had been exposed to COVID-19.

The chain recombines TRBV19 with TRBJ1-1; D gene unclear. This CDR3 contains 11 residues. The ends were cut back, 7 bases at V and 3 bases at J, with 6 bases in the middle. Germline V gene lookup returns CDR1 LNHDA and CDR2 SQIVND (reference sequence). The CDR3 DNA reads TGTGCCAGTATTCAGTACACTGAAGCTTTCTTT. It translates to CASIQYTEAFF.

The genes are TRBV27 and TRBJ2-1, with a possible D match to TRBD2 (5 bases). The CDR3 has 16 residues. The ends were cut back, 4 bases at V and 3 bases at J, with 16 bases in the middle. Looked up from germline, CDR1 is MNHEY and CDR2 is SMNVEV (reference sequence). This CDR3 reads CASSSRGSENYNEQFF. Here the CDR3 DNA reads TGTGCCAGCAGTTCCCGCGGTAGCGAGAACTACAATGAGCAGTTCTTC.

The chain uses TRBV11-2 and TRBJ2-5; TRBD1 is a possible D gene (5 bases). Trimming cost V 0 bases and J 5 bases, with 13 bases left between them. From germline, CDR1 is SGHAT and CDR2 FQNNGV. CDR3 length: 15 amino acids. The CDR3 sequence: CASSLDPSRQETQYF. The CDR3 DNA reads as TGTGCCAGCAGCTTAGATCCTAGTCGACAGGAGACCCAGTACTTC.

CDR3 amino acids: CASSLRDSRGYTF. The CDR3, as DNA: TGTGCCAGTAGTTTAAGGGACAGTCGGGGCTACACCTTC. V usage is TRBV19 and J usage is TRBJ1-2; 7 bases are shared with TRBD1. The CDR3 runs 13 residues. J gave up 8 bases and V 5 bases, and 8 bases lay outside the gene matches. Germline CDR1 reads LNHDA; CDR2 reads SQIVND (reference sequence).

The V and J genes are TRBV10-3 and TRBJ2-3; D may be TRBD1 (5 bases). Trimming left V 2 bases short and J 1 base short, with 10 bases between. The CDR3 has 15 amino acids. CDR1 and CDR2 from the germline V gene are ENHRY and SYGVKD. For the CDR3, the DNA is TGTGCCATCAGTGAGAGGGCCAGGGGCACAGATACGCAGTATTTT. Translated, it gives CAISERARGTDTQYF.